This TCR beta chain stems from a study of T cell responses to AZD1222 COVID-19 vaccine. Findings and caveats of the study: Nearly half of unique spike-specific TCRs reportedly avoided B.1.351 and B.1.1.7 mutated regions. Across spike, vaccine-associated CD4 TCRs were found, dominant at 160-218 and 743-854. Increases in Spike-specific TCR breadth and depth were seen after two AZD1222 doses. White British ancestry dominated among donors, who included more females, and clonal diversity was possibly underestimated.

V gave up 2 bases and J gave up 4 bases; unmatched junction bases: 2. CDR3 length: 14 residues. Germline values: CDR1 SNHLY, CDR2 FYNNEI. TCRdb keeps only in-frame clones here, not all; method: immunoSEQ multiplex PCR. Of fewer than 150,000 clones listed, about 90% are singletons. With regard to this clone: The antigen remains unidentified.

The J gene is TRBJ1-3, the V gene TRBV2; 7 bases line up with TRBD1. The sequence was obtained from an adult in good health. Here the sequenced sample was peripheral blood, taken on day 0 of AZD1222 vaccination. The DNA of the CDR3 is TGTGCCAGCAGTGAATCAGGGGGAGGAAACACCATATATTTT. Translating gives CASSESGGGNTIYF.